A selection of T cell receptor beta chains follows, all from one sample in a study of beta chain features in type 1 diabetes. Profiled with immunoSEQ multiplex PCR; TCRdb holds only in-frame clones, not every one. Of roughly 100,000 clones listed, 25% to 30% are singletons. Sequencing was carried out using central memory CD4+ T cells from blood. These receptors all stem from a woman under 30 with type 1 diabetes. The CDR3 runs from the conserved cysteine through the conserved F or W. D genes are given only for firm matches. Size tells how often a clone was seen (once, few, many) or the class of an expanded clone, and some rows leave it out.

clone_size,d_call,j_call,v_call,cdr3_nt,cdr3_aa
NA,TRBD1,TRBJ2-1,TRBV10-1,TGCGCCAGCAGCTACAGGGGGGTCGGCTCCTACAATGAGCAGTTCTTC,CASSYRGVGSYNEQFF
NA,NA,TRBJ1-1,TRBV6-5,TGTGCCAGCAGTCCCTCTACAGGGTACACTGAAGCTTTCTTT,CASSPSTGYTEAFF
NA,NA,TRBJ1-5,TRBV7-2,TGTGCCAGCAGCTTCAAGAGGGATCAGCCCCAGCATTTT,CASSFKRDQPQHF
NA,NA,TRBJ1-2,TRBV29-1,TGCAGCGTGGAAACAAAATCCTATGGCTACACCTTC,CSVETKSYGYTF
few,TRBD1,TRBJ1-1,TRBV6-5,TGTGCCAGCAAACCTCCGACAGGGTCGAACACTGAAGCTTTCTTT,CASKPPTGSNTEAFF
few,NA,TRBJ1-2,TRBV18,TGTGCCAGCTCACCGCAGGGTGACGGCTACGGCTACACCTTC,CASSPQGDGYGYTF
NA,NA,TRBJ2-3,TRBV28,TGTGCCAGCAGTTTGAGTGTCGGCACAGATACGCAGTATTTT,CASSLSVGTDTQYF
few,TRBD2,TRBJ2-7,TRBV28,TGTGCCAGCAGTTCGCCCCCGGGGGGAGTCTACGAGCAGTACTTC,CASSSPPGGVYEQYF
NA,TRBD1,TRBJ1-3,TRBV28,TGTGCCAGCAGTTCGACAGGGCACGGGAACGGAAACACCATATATTTT,CASSSTGHGNGNTIYF
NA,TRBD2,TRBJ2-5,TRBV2,TGTGCCAGCAGCCCCGGGACTAGACAAGAGACCCAGTACTTC,CASSPGTRQETQYF
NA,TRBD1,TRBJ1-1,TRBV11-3,TGTGCCAGCGGTGACAGGGAAACTGAAGCTTTCTTT,CASGDRETEAFF
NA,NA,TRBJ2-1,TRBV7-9,TGTGCCAGCAGCTTACCGCCGCAGGGGAATGAGCAGTTCTTC,CASSLPPQGNEQFF
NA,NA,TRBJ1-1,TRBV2,TGTGCCAGCAGTGAGGGGGAGGCCATGAACACTGAAGCTTTCTTT,CASSEGEAMNTEAFF
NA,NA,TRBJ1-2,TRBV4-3,TGCGCCAGCAGTGTAGCTACAGGGTTTGGCTATGGCTACACCTTC,CASSVATGFGYGYTF
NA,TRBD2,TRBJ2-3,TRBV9,TGTGCCAGCAGCGACGGGACTAGCGGGAGATTCGGCACGCAGTATTTT,CASSDGTSGRFGTQYF
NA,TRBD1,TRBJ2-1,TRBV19,TGTGCCAGTAGTATAGCGGGACAGGCTACCAATGAGCAGTTCTTC,CASSIAGQATNEQFF
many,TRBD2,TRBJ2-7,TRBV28,TGTGCCAGCAGGACTAGCGGGAGCTCCTACGAGCAGTACTTC,CASRTSGSSYEQYF
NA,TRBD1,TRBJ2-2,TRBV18,TGTGCCAGCTCACCGATAGGGGGCAGAGTCACCGGGGAGCTGTTTTTT,CASSPIGGRVTGELFF
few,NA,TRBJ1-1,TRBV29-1,TGCAGTTCGGGGAACACTGAAGCTTTCTTT,CSSGNTEAFF
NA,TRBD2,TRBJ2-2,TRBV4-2,TGTGCCAGCAGCCCGGCTAGCGGGAGGGCGAACACCGGGGAGCTGTTTTTT,CASSPASGRANTGELFF
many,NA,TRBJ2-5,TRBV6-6,TGTGCCAGCAGGCAGGGGCGGGAAGAGACCCAGTACTTC,CASRQGREETQYF
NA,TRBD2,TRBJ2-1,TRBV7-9,TGTGCCAGCAGCTTGGTTAGCGGGAGCTCCTACAATGAGCAGTTCTTC,CASSLVSGSSYNEQFF
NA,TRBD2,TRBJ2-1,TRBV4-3,TGCGCCAGCAGCCAAGGTCTACTAGCGGGCAACAATGAGCAGTTCTTC,CASSQGLLAGNNEQFF
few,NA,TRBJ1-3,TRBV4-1,TGCGCCAGCAGCCTCCGACAGGCCGGGTCTGGAAACACCATATATTTT,CASSLRQAGSGNTIYF
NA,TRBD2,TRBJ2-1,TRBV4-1,TGCGCCAGCAGCCAAGAGTATGGCGGGACTAGCGGGAGGAATGAGCAGTTCTTC,CASSQEYGGTSGRNEQFF
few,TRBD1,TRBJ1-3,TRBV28,TGTGCCAGCACCGGGACAGGGGGATTTGGAAACACCATATATTTT,CASTGTGGFGNTIYF
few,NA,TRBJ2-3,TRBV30,TGTGCCTGGAGTGTTAGGAGTGCAGATACGCAGTATTTT,CAWSVRSADTQYF
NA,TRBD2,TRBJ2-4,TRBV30,TGTGCCTGGAAGGGAGGGATGGGTAACATTCAGTACTTC,CAWKGGMGNIQYF
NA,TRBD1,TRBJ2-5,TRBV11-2,TGTGCCAGCAGCTTAGACCGGACAGGGGGGCGGGAGACCCAGTACTTC,CASSLDRTGGRETQYF
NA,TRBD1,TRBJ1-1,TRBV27,TGTGCCAGCAGCCTACAGGGGAAAAGTGAAGCTTTCTTT,CASSLQGKSEAFF
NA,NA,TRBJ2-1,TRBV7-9,TGTGCCAGCAGCGCCATGGACAGCCCCTTAGGCAATGAGCAGTTCTTC,CASSAMDSPLGNEQFF
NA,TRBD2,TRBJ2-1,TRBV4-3,TGCGCCAGCAGCCAAGATACTAGCGGGCACCTCAATGAGCAGTTCTTC,CASSQDTSGHLNEQFF
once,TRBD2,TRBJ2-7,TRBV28,TGTGCCAGCAGTTCTACCAGAGCGGGAGCCTACGAGCAGTACTTC,CASSSTRAGAYEQYF
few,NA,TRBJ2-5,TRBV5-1,TGCGCCAGCAGCTCTACCTCCAGGGGAGAGACCCAGTACTTC,CASSSTSRGETQYF
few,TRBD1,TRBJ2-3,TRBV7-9,TGTGCCAGCAGCTGGACAGGTTTTAGCACAGATACGCAGTATTTT,CASSWTGFSTDTQYF
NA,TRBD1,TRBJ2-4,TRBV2,TGTGCCAGCTATCAGGGGGCGGGGTCCATTCAGTACTTC,CASYQGAGSIQYF
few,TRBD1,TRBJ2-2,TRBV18,TGTGCCAGCTCAGCACAGGGGGCAACGAACACCGGGGAGCTGTTTTTT,CASSAQGATNTGELFF
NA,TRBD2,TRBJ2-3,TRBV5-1,TGCGCCAGCAGCTCTTCCCTTATAGCGGGAGGCGGCACAGATACGCAGTATTTT,CASSSSLIAGGGTDTQYF
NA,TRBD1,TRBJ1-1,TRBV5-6,TGTGCCAGCAGCTTTTGGACAGGGGAAGCTTTCTTT,CASSFWTGEAFF
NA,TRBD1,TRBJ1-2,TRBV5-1,TGCGCCAGCAGCACGACAGGGGGCGGCTATGGCTACACCTTC,CASSTTGGGYGYTF
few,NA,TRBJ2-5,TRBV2,TGTGCCAGCAGACAGGTTCAAGAGACCCAGTACTTC,CASRQVQETQYF
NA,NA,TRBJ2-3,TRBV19,TGTGCCAGTAGTACTAGCACAGATACGCAGTATTTT,CASSTSTDTQYF
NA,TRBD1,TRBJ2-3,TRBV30,TGTGCCATAGGGGGCCTATCTAGCACAGATACGCAGTATTTT,CAIGGLSSTDTQYF
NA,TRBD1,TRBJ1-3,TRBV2,TGTGCCAGCAGTGAAAAGGGGGCGTATGGAAACACCATATATTTT,CASSEKGAYGNTIYF
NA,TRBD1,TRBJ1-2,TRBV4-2,TGTGCCAGCAGCCAGCCCCGAGACAGGGGATTTCAGGGCTACACCTTC,CASSQPRDRGFQGYTF
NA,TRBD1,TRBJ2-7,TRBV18,TGTGCCAGCTCACCACCGGGGGGACAGGGCTACGAGCAGTACTTC,CASSPPGGQGYEQYF
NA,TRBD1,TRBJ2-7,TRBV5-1,TGCGCCAGCAGCCGGGGACAGGGAAACTACGAGCAGTACTTC,CASSRGQGNYEQYF
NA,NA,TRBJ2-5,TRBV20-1,TGCAGTGTATGGGCGAGCCGGACCCAGTACTTC,CSVWASRTQYF
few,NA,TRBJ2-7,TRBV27,TGTGCCAGCAGTCACCTATACGAGCAGTACTTC,CASSHLYEQYF
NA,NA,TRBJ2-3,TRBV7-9,TGTGCCAGCAGCTTAGCGACGGCTAGCGCCCCCTCCACAGATACGCAGTATTTT,CASSLATASAPSTDTQYF
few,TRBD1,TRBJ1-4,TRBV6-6,TGTGCCAGCAGTTACCCGGACAGGGGTCCGGGGGAAAAACTGTTTTTT,CASSYPDRGPGEKLFF
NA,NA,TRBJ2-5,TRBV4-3,TGCGCCAGCAGCCAAGGGTGGCCACAAGAGACCCAGTACTTC,CASSQGWPQETQYF
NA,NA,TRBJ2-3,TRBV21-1,TGTGCCAGCAGCAAAGTTAAGGGACTAGCGGGATTCGATACGCAGTATTTT,CASSKVKGLAGFDTQYF
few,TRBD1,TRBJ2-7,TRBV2,TGTGCCAGCAGCCGACAGGGTGGCCTCTACGAGCAGTACTTC,CASSRQGGLYEQYF
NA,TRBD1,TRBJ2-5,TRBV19,TGTGCCAGTAGGGACAGGCAAGAGACCCAGTACTTC,CASRDRQETQYF
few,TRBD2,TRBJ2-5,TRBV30,TGTGCCTGGAGTGAAGGGGGTTTAGGGACTAGCGGAGAGACCCAGTACTTC,CAWSEGGLGTSGETQYF
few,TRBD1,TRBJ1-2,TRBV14,TGTGCCAGCAGCCCGACAGGGAACCGGCCTGGCTACACCTTC,CASSPTGNRPGYTF
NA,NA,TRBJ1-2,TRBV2,TGTGCCAGCCCGGGGGGGAGAGCTAACTATGGCTACACCTTC,CASPGGRANYGYTF
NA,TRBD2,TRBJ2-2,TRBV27,TGTGCCAGCAGTCCTCGGGTAGCGGGAGGCCCCGGGGAGCTGTTTTTT,CASSPRVAGGPGELFF